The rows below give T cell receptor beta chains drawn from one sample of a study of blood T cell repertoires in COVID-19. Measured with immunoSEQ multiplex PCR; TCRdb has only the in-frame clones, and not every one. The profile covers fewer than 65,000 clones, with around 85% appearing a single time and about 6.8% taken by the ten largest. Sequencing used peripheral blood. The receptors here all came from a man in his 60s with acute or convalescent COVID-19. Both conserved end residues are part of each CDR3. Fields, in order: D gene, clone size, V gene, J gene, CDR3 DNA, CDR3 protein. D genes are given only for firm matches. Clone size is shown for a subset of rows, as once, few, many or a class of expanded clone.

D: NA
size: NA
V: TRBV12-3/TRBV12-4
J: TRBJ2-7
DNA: TGTGCCAGCAGTCCCGACTACTACGAGCAGTACTTC
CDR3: CASSPDYYEQYF

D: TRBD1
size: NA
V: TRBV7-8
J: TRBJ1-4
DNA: TGTGCCAGCAGGGATAAACAGGGGGCCGTTGAAAAACTGTTTTTT
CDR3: CASRDKQGAVEKLFF

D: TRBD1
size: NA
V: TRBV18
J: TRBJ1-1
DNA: TGTGCCAGCTCACCTGGGACAGGGAATGAAGCTTTCTTT
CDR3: CASSPGTGNEAFF

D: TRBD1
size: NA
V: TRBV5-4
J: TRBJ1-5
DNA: TGTGCCAGCAGCTTGGGTGGACAGGCCGATCAGCCCCAGCATTTT
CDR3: CASSLGGQADQPQHF

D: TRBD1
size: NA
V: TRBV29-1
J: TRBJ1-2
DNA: TGCAGCGTAGAGACAGGGGGCGATGGCTACACCTTC
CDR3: CSVETGGDGYTF

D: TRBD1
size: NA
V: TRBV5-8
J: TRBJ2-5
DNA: TGTGCCAGCAGCCGAACAGGACAGGGGGCGCGAGAGACCCAGTACTTC
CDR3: CASSRTGQGARETQYF

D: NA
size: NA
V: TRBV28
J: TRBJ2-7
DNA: TGTGCCAGCAATGGGGGCAGGCGGCACGAGCAGTACTTC
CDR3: CASNGGRRHEQYF

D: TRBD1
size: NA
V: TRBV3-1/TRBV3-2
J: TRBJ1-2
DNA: TGTGCCAGCAGCCCGAACAGGGGCGGCTACACCTTC
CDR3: CASSPNRGGYTF

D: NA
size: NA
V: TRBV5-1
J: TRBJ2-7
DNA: TGCGCCAGCAGCTCCGACGGACAGCCCTACGAGCAGTACTTC
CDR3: CASSSDGQPYEQYF

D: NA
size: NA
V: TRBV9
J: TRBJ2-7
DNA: TGTGCCAGCAGCGCTTATCTAGGGGGCGAGCAGTACTTC
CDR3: CASSAYLGGEQYF

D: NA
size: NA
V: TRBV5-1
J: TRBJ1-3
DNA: TGCGCCAGCAGCTTGTACGGGGGGGCACCCTCTGGAAACACCATATATTTT
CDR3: CASSLYGGAPSGNTIYF

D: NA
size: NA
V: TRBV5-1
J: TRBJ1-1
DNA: TGCGCCAGCAGCTTCGTTGGGGGGGACACTGAAGCTTTCTTT
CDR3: CASSFVGGDTEAFF

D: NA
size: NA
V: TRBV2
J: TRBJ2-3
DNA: TGTGCCAGCCCGCCGAGTACAGATACGCAGTATTTT
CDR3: CASPPSTDTQYF

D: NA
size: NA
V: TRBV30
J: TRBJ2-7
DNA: TGTGCCTGGAGTAACCCGGGACATGCTAACTACGAGCAGTACTTC
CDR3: CAWSNPGHANYEQYF

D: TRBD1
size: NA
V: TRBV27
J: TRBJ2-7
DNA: TGTGCCAGCAGTTTATCCCCAGGGACAGGGCGATCCTACGAGCAGTACTTC
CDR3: CASSLSPGTGRSYEQYF

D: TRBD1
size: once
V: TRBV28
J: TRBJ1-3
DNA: TGTGCCAGCAGAAGCGAGGGGGCGAAGGACACCATATATTTT
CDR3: CASRSEGAKDTIYF

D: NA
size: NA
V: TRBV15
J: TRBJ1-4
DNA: TGTGCCACCAGCAGATTAGAGACCGGTGCAACTAGTGAAAAACTGTTTTTT
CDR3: CATSRLETGATSEKLFF

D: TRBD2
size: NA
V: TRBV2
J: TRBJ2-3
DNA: TGTGCCAGCAGCGGGACTAGCGGGAAGGATACGCAGTATTTT
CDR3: CASSGTSGKDTQYF

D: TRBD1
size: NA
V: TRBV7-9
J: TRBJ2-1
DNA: TGTGCCAGCAGCTACGTTGGGGGACAGGGGGCCAATGAGCAGTTCTTC
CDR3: CASSYVGGQGANEQFF

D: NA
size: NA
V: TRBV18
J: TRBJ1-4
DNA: TGTGCCAGCTCACCACCGGGCCACAAAAATGAAAAACTGTTTTTT
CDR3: CASSPPGHKNEKLFF

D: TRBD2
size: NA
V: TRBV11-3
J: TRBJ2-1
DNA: TGTGCCAGCAGCTATCTAGCGGGAGGTGAGCAGTTCTTC
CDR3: CASSYLAGGEQFF

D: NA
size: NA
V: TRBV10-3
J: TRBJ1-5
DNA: TGTGCCATCAGTGTCGGGATAGATCAGCCCCAGCATTTT
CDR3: CAISVGIDQPQHF

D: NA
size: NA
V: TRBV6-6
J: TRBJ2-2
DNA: TGTGCCAGCAGCTTGCGGGGTGGCGGGGAGCTGTTTTTT
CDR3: CASSLRGGGELFF

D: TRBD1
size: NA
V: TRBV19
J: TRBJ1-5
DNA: TGTGCCAGTAGGGACAGGGTGAAGGGTCAGCCCCAGCATTTT
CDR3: CASRDRVKGQPQHF

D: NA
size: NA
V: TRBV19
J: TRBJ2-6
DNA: TGTGCCAGTAGTTGGAGCTCTGGGGCCAACGTCCTGACTTTC
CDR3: CASSWSSGANVLTF

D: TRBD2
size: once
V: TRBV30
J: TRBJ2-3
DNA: TGTGCCTGGAGTGGCGGAGCGGGAGTCACAGATACGCAGTATTTT
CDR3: CAWSGGAGVTDTQYF

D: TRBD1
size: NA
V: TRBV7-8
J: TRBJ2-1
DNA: TGTGCCAGCAGATTTGGCAGGGACAGAACTTCCAATGAGCAGTTCTTC
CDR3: CASRFGRDRTSNEQFF

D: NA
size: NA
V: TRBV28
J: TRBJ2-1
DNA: TGTGCCAGCAGTTCCTCATTTTCGGGCGGAGGTACCTACAATGAGCAGTTCTTC
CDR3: CASSSSFSGGGTYNEQFF

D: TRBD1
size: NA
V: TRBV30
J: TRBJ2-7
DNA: TGTGCCTGGGACAGGGGGGGAGGAGAGCAGTACTTC
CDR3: CAWDRGGGEQYF

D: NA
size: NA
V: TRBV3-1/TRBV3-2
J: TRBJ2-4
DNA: TGTGCCAGCAGCAGGGGGGGAGCCAAAAACATTCAGTACTTC
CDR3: CASSRGGAKNIQYF